This T cell receptor beta chain was obtained from a study of T cell changes during pregnancy in multiple sclerosis (dated by TCRdb to the late 2010s). Concerning the study at large: Changes in the T cell repertoire over the course of pregnancy were examined in this study in women with multiple sclerosis.

This clone is a singleton in its sample. The clone's antigen remains unknown. No clone much larger than this one lies a single base away; base qualities are absent. The CDR3 runs 14 residues from the cysteine to the phenylalanine. The only DNA kept is the CDR3, 42 bases in frame from the first base. Based on the germline V gene (reference sequence), the CDR1 and CDR2 sequences are GTSNPN and SVGIG. Germline trimming: 2 bases from V, 6 bases from J; junction bases outside gene matches: 4. The library was built by means of the immunoSEQ multiplex PCR assay. As stored in TCRdb, this immuneACCESS dataset retains in-frame rearrangements with V and J assigned. A fraction of the clones does not appear; measured against another copy, unresolved V genes explain less than half of the discrepancy, and the remainder lacks a known reason. Recorded for this sample are around 100,000 clones; 90% to 95% of them occurred a single time. The ten biggest clones cover 1.5% of the sample.

The V gene is TRBV30 and the J gene is TRBJ2-1; 10 central nucleotides agree with TRBD2. The specimen was peripheral blood, collected in the third trimester of pregnancy. The sequence derives from a female donor with multiple sclerosis, enrolled in a pregnancy study. The nucleotides are TGTGCCTGGAGTAGGCAGCGGGAGGGCAATGAGCAGTTCTTC. Translation gives CAWSRQREGNEQFF.